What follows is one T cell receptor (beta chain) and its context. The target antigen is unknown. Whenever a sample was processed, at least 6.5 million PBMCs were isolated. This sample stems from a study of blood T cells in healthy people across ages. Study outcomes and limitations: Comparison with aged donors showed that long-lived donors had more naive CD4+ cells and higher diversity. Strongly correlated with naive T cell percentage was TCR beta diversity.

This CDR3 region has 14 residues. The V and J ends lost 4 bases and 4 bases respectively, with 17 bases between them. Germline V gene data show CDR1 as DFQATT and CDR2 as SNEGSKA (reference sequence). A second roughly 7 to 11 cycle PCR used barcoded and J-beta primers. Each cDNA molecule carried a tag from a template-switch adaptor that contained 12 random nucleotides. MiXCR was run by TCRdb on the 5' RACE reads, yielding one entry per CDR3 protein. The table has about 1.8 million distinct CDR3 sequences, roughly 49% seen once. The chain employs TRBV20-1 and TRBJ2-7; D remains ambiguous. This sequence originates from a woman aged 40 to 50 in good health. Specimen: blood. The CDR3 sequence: CSAKSPGREYEQYF. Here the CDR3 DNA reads TGCAGTGCTAAAAGTCCTGGCAGAGAGTACGAGCAGTACTTC.